This TCR beta chain was captured by sequencing in a study of T cell responses to AZD1222 COVID-19 vaccine. Study results and limitations: There were mostly white British donors and more females than males, and clonal diversity was possibly underestimated. At baseline, seropositivity was found in only five or six AZD1222 recipients. In the spike-specific TCR repertoire, nearly half reportedly target unmutated variant regions.

Second doses at about 4 or about 12 weeks were pooled. Germline CDR1 and CDR2: SNHLY and FYNNEI. Trimming removed 6 bases from V and 7 bases from J, with 13 bases in between. The CDR3 spans 14 residues. Of note for this clone: The antigen remains undetermined.

Sequenced by immunoSEQ multiplex PCR; TCRdb stores in-frame clones only, minus some. This sample has approximately 67,000 clones; about 80% occur once, and the top ten carry 6.5%. The source of this sequence is an adult who received the AZD1222 COVID-19 vaccine. The chain recombines TRBV2 with TRBJ1-6; weak D call: TRBD1 (5 bases). Material: peripheral blood, obtained 28 days after the second AZD1222 dose. The CDR3 nucleotides are TGTGCCAGCAGGTTAGGGACCTCAAATTCACCCCTCCACTTT. Its protein product is CASRLGTSNSPLHF.